This TCR beta chain was sequenced for a study of OX40 agonist ivuxolimab in advanced cancers. Here immunoSEQ multiplex PCR was the method, and the copy in TCRdb shows in-frame clones only, minus some. The data hold 30,000 to 35,000 clones, with around 86% observed a single time. Trimming pared 0 bases from V and 7 bases from J, leaving 10 bases between. Germline CDR1 is SGHRS and CDR2 is YFSETQ. The CDR3 loop spans 13 amino acids. This rearrangement joins TRBV5-1 to TRBJ1-2; a weak D match, TRBD1 (6 bases). Sequences were derived from CD4+ or CD8+ T cells sorted from blood, sampled in a trial of the OX40 agonist ivuxolimab. This TCR was sampled from an adult with an advanced solid tumor such as melanoma, head and neck, liver or kidney cancer. In nucleotides, the CDR3 is TGCGCCAGCAGCTTGGGAGGGGGTAGTGGCTACACCTTC. Its translation: CASSLGGGSGYTF.